The source of this T cell receptor beta chain is a study of cytomegalovirus exposure and HLA in healthy donors. The overall study: Researchers previously reported finding 117 million unique TCR beta sequences from 170 million or so T cells.

Trimming cost V 3 bases and J 5 bases; bases outside gene matches: 2. Germline CDR1 GTSNPN, CDR2 SVGIG (reference sequence). The CDR3 totals 13 residues. The PCR was carried out with 60 Vbeta primers and 13 Jbeta primers. TCRdb keeps only in-frame clones here, not all; method: immunoSEQ multiplex PCR. The sample includes approximately 92,000 clones, about two thirds seen only once; the top ten take roughly 2.6%. Note on this clone: The antigen is unknown.

Study results and limitations: According to reports, the classifier identified cytomegalovirus status with high specificity and sensitivity. Across HLA loci, a later analysis found differing TCR association rates, with DRB1 most and HLA-C fewest.

The specimen sequenced was PBMCs. This clonotype was obtained from a man over 45 in good health and CMV-seronegative. V is TRBV30 and J is TRBJ1-3, with 9 bases identical to TRBD1. This CDR3 reads CAWRGQGRNTIYF. The CDR3 nucleotides are TGTGCCTGGAGGGGACAGGGACGAAACACCATATATTTT.